Sequencing of this TCR beta chain was carried out in a study of shared clonotypes between healthy human individuals. For the study at large: Per donor, three plates held CD4 naive cells, three held CD4 memory, two held CD8 naive and one held CD8 memory.

The table came from immunoSEQ multiplex PCR; TCRdb's copy has only in-frame clones and leaves some out. Among about 2,100,000 clones listed, about 92% were seen once. The germline gives CDR1 SGHTA, CDR2 FQGNSA. The CDR3 has 16 amino acids. V lost 5 bases to trimming and J lost 3 bases; unmatched junction nucleotides: 7. Naivety among CD8 cells was defined by CD45RO negativity and positive CCR7 selection, thereby excluding terminally differentiated effector memory CD45RA+ cells. Sequencing was done on a sample of naive CD8+ T cells from PBMCs. The TCR comes from a young man in good health. Some clones in this sample may be carry-over from other donors' samples. V gene TRBV7-2 combines with J gene TRBJ2-7; 13 positions match TRBD2. CDR3 in DNA: TGTGCCAGCAGCATAGGACTAGCGGGAGAGGGCTACGAGCAGTACTTC. It codes for CASSIGLAGEGYEQYF.